Described below is a single T cell receptor (beta chain) sequence and its context. Its antigen remains unidentified. Base qualities are not provided; no much larger clone lies one nucleotide away. The CDR3 spans 15 residues, from the cysteine through the phenylalanine. Kept here is only the CDR3 DNA, which spans 45 bases and is read in frame from base 1. CDR1 and CDR2 (SEHNR, FQNEAQ) derive from the germline V gene (reference sequence). V was cut back by 5 bases and J by 5 bases, leaving a gap of 15 bases between them. Using the deep immunoSEQ assay, multiplex PCR amplified TCR CDR3 regions from genomic DNA. Extracted genomic DNA from each cell subset was distributed evenly across all wells of several immunoSEQ 96-well plates, and each plate was treated as a replicate. For sorted subsets, about 0.2 ug genomic DNA, equal to some 28,000 T cell genomes, was loaded into each replicate PCR. Purified libraries were measured with a Qubit 3.0 fluorometer, size-checked on a Bioanalyzer 2100, and measured again with the KAPA Library Quantification kit. Every immunoSEQ 96-well plate was sequenced on a dedicated single-read 150-cycle Illumina NextSeq 550 flow cell. In the original analysis: Because the immunoSEQ output included only junctional sequences and no quality scores, the filtering could not be the same as the filtering used for full-length reads. To assign V/J genes and CDR3, sequences were annotated against IMGT germline references using PyIR, a Python wrapper for IgBLAST v1.9. Reads were filtered out if the reads had weak V/J assignments (E-value above 1e-6), no CDR3, stop codons, out-of-frame junctions, or ambiguous translated residues. V3J clonotypes were defined by identical inferred V gene, J gene, and CDR3 amino acid sequence. The percentage overlap between two repertoires was calculated by dividing the number of shared unique clonotypes by the size of the smaller repertoire. Richness of each repertoire was evaluated using RTK rarefaction, the Chao1 estimator, and Recon v2.1 estimates of unobserved clonotypes. For all TCRbeta clonotypes obtained by the gDNA method from a few donors, generation probabilities were computed with OLGA. Held by TCRdb, this immuneACCESS table contains in-frame sequences only and omits some clones. Under half of the omission traces to an unresolved V gene where checked; the cause of the rest is unknown. V, J and clone size are taken as reported in that table, and D and trimming were inferred from the DNA itself. This sample holds roughly 2.6 million clones; over 85% were observed only once. The top ten hold around 0.14% of the sample.

The data are from a study of shared clonotypes between healthy human individuals (dated by TCRdb to about 2020). Looking at the study overall: A couple of women and a few men aged 18 to 49 years were included in the cohort. To increase sequencing depth and limit assay-specific biases, TCR repertoire library preparation and sequencing were carried out by different laboratories using diverse techniques. For each donor, three plates each were used for CD4 naive and CD4 memory, two plates were used for CD8 naive, and one plate was used for CD8 memory. Each donor's leukapheresis produced roughly between roughly 0.85 and 9.5 billion PBMCs. Blood TCR repertoires of about five healthy adults were deeply sequenced to estimate repertoire size and the extent of clonotype sharing between individuals.

Donors were healthy HIV-negative adults with no recently reported acute infections or vaccinations. Every donor was a Caucasian adult living in Nashville, Tennessee, USA. Magnetic negative selection was used to enrich CD4+ T cells, after which naive cells were positively selected on CD45RA and the negative fraction became the memory subset. Blood was collected by leukapheresis, and PBMCs were isolated by Ficoll-Histopaque density gradient centrifugation and then cryopreserved in liquid nitrogen vapor phase. Analytical flow cytometry was used to check the purity and quantity of each magnetically sorted T cell population. Genomic DNA was isolated from every sorted fraction and measured by UV absorbance on a Nanodrop 2000c. What the research found in general, with its limitations: Estimated clonotype richness was generally larger for naive than for memory subsets. Pairwise subsampling indicated that sequencing depth was expected to affect the degree of clonotype sharing among donors. Rarefaction of sorted-subset datasets indicated incomplete sequencing despite the large sequencing depth. Sampling was restricted to blood, and TCR repertoires in tissue are likely to differ from TCR repertoires in blood. Compared with non-shared clonotypes, the clonotypes found in all four sorted-subset donors had higher generation probabilities. Because the study included a small number of donors, the genetic and exposure-history diversity represented was limited. Roughly 5% of naive CD4, 3.5% of naive CD8, around 2.3% of memory CD4, and more than 0.35% of memory CD8 clonotypes were shared across a few donors.

This TCR was recovered from a man between 18 and 29 years old in good health. The chain couples TRBV7-9 to TRBJ2-2; the D gene is possibly TRBD1 or TRBD2, each agreeing over 5 bases. The sample comprised naive CD4+ T cells sorted from blood. The cell subset or site label on this specimen signifies: CD45RA+ positively selected. This receptor has the CDR3 CASSPGTGLTGELFF. The DNA sequence reads TGTGCCAGCAGCCCCGGGACCGGGCTGACCGGGGAGCTGTTTTTT.